Each of the 20 T cell receptor beta chains below was sequenced from the same sample in a study of OX40 agonist ivuxolimab in advanced cancers. TCRdb's copy holds only in-frame clones and misses some; the assay was immunoSEQ multiplex PCR. The data contain approximately 83,000 clones, approximately 81% of them singletons. The sequenced sample was CD4+ or CD8+ T cells sorted from blood, obtained in a trial of the OX40 agonist ivuxolimab. The receptors shown here come from an adult with an advanced solid tumor such as melanoma, head and neck, liver or kidney cancer.

This chain connects TRBV27 to TRBJ1-4; D is uncertain. This CDR3 is 15 amino acids long. Germline-derived CDR1 and CDR2 are MNHEY and SMNVEV (reference sequence). Deletions cut 3 bases from V and 3 bases from J, with 11 bases between. The CDR3 spells CASSFSAGSNEKLFF. In DNA form, the CDR3 reads TGTGCCAGCAGTTTTTCGGCGGGGTCTAATGAAAAACTGTTTTTT.

This chain links TRBV27 with TRBJ1-3; unclear D gene. This CDR3 spans 14 amino acids. The V and J ends lost 2 bases and 4 bases respectively, with 9 bases between them. Germline V gene lookup returns CDR1 MNHEY and CDR2 SMNVEV (reference sequence). CDR3 in amino acids: CASSLQAGGNTIYF. CDR3 sequence (DNA): TGTGCCAGCAGTTTACAGGCGGGAGGAAACACCATATATTTT.

The V gene is TRBV29-1, the J gene TRBJ1-2; D is unclear. The CDR3 loop spans 12 amino acids. V gave up 2 bases and J gave up 4 bases, with 8 bases separating them. The germline V gene encodes CDR1 SQVTM and CDR2 ANQGSEA. CDR3 sequence (DNA): TGCAGCGTTGAATTATGGGGCTATGGCTACACCTTC. Its translation: CSVELWGYGYTF.

V usage is TRBV6-5 and J usage is TRBJ1-5; a weak D match, TRBD1 (5 bases). V was shortened by 11 bases and J by 7 bases, with 15 bases between the two germline ends. The length of the CDR3 is 12 residues. Germline V gene sequence: CDR1 MNHEY, CDR2 SVGAGI. CDR3 in amino acids: CASGEGHQPQHF. CDR3 DNA sequence: TGTGCCTCCGGGGAAGGACACCAGCCCCAGCATTTT.

The CDR3 coding sequence is TGCGCCAGCAGTGAGGACAGTGCAACTAATGAAAAACTGTTTTTT. The encoded protein is CASSEDSATNEKLFF. The chain uses TRBV10-1 and TRBJ1-4; tentative D call: TRBD1 (5 bases). The ends were cut back, 2 bases at V and 0 bases at J, with 7 bases in the middle. The germline V gene encodes CDR1 WNHNN and CDR2 SYGVQD (reference sequence). The CDR3 runs to 15 residues.

CDR3 sequence reads: CASSPGTSGSFGQFF. The CDR3 nucleotides are TGTGCCAGCAGCCCCGGGACTAGCGGGAGCTTTGGGCAGTTCTTC. The V call is TRBV7-3, the J call TRBJ2-1, with 14 bases fitting TRBD2. Germline assignment: CDR1 SGHTA and CDR2 FQGTGA. The CDR3 length is 15 residues. J gave up 12 bases and V 5 bases, and 9 bases lay outside the gene matches.

The rearrangement uses TRBV7-2 and TRBJ1-5, with D unclear. Trimming left V 2 bases short and J 2 bases short, with 7 bases between. Germline lookup yields CDR1 SGHTA and CDR2 FQGNSA. The CDR3 consists of 14 residues. The CDR3 here is CASSLYTGNQPQHF. The CDR3 DNA reads TGTGCCAGCAGCTTATATACGGGCAATCAGCCCCAGCATTTT. Full variable domain (outside the CDR3, taken from reference TRBV7-2 and TRBJ1-5): GAGVSQSPSNKVTEKGKDVELRCDPISGHTALYWYRQSLGQGLEFLIYFQGNSAPDKSGLPSDRFSAERTGGSVSTLTIQRTQQEDSAVYLCASSLYTGNQPQHFGDGTRLSIL.

This clone was seen a few times. The chain recombines TRBV28 with TRBJ1-6; TRBD1 agrees at 9 bases. Trimming took 6 bases from V and 10 from J; bases not matched to a gene: 7. The CDR3 is 14 amino acids. The germline V gene has CDR1 MDHEN and CDR2 SYDVKM. For the CDR3, the DNA is TGTGCCAGCAGCGCTGGGACAGGGAGATCACCCCTCCACTTT. Translation: CASSAGTGRSPLHF. Filled out from reference TRBV28 and TRBJ1-6, the complete variable domain reads DVKVTQSSRYLVKRTGEKVFLECVQDMDHENMFWYRQDPGLGLRLIYFSYDVKMKEKGDIPEGYSVSREKKERFSLILESASTNQTSMYLCASSAGTGRSPLHFGNGTRLTVT.

The chain uses TRBV12-5 and TRBJ2-7; the D gene is possibly TRBD1 (5 bases). Between the trimmed V and J ends, which lost 9 bases and 3 bases, there was a span of 15 bases. Per germline, CDR1 LGHNT and CDR2 FRNRAP. The CDR3 is 13 residues long. The DNA of the CDR3 is TGTGCTAGCACCCCAGGGAATTACTACGAGCAGTACTTC. Its translation: CASTPGNYYEQYF.

V gene TRBV19 combines with J gene TRBJ1-3; no definite D call. Germline V CDR1 and CDR2: LNHDA, SQIVND (reference sequence). V gave up 2 bases and J gave up 0 bases, with 11 bases separating them. The CDR3 runs to 16 residues. In nucleotides, the CDR3 is TGTGCCAGTAGTATATCTGGCAGCCGCTCTGGAAACACCATATATTTT. It encodes CASSISGSRSGNTIYF.

The rearrangement joins TRBV7-9 to TRBJ2-5; a possible D gene is TRBD2 (6 bases). The CDR3 has 14 amino acids. Trimming cost V 6 bases and J 0 bases, with 11 bases left between them. Germline CDR1 and CDR2: SEHNR and FQNEAQ (reference sequence). The CDR3 is CASSELADQETQYF. Written as DNA, the CDR3 is TGTGCCAGCAGTGAGTTAGCGGACCAAGAGACCCAGTACTTC.

The rearrangement links TRBV1 to TRBJ2-7; the table's D gene call, TRBD2, was not cross checked with the DNA. TRBV1 is assigned pseudogene status. This CDR3 is built from 14 residues. CDR3 in DNA: TGCACCAGCAGCCTCCCCGGGTCGACCTACGAGCAGTACTTC. Translated, it gives CTSSLPGSTYEQYF.

The J gene is TRBJ1-4, the V gene TRBV30; D is possibly TRBD1 (6 bases). Germline-derived CDR1 and CDR2 are GTSNPN and SVGIG (reference sequence). This CDR3 has 13 amino acids. Trimming pared 0 bases from V and 8 bases from J, leaving 10 bases between. The CDR3 DNA reads as TGTGCCTGGAGTGTGAAGGGGGGCGAAAAACTGTTTTTT. This encodes CAWSVKGGEKLFF.

This chain joins TRBV25-1 and TRBJ1-1; 7 positions match TRBD1. Germline V gene data show CDR1 as MGHDK and CDR2 as SYGVNS. The CDR3 extends over 13 amino acids. Trimming at V came to 5 bases and at J to 4 bases, leaving 4 bases not matched to a gene. CDR3 sequence reads: CASSSTGATEAFF. The CDR3 coding sequence is TGTGCCAGCAGTAGTACAGGGGCCACTGAAGCTTTCTTT.

By share, this clone counts as medium-sized (0.01 to 0.1%). The chain combines TRBV6-4 with TRBJ2-3; 9 positions match TRBD2. V lost 2 bases, J lost 4 bases, and 4 bases stayed unmatched. The CDR3 has 15 amino acids. Germline V lookup: CDR1 MRHNA, CDR2 SNTAGT. This CDR3 is CASSDGTSPSDTQYF. The CDR3 DNA is TGTGCCAGCAGTGACGGGACTAGCCCCTCAGATACGCAGTATTTT.

V is TRBV18 and J is TRBJ2-4, with D perhaps matching TRBD1 or TRBD2 (6 bases each). The CDR3 has 16 amino acids. The germline gives CDR1 KGHSH, CDR2 LQKENI. V was cut by 0 bases and J by 0 bases, with 9 bases left in between. In DNA, the CDR3 is TGTGCCAGCTCACCACCCGGGGGCCTAGCCAAAAACATTCAGTACTTC. Protein: CASSPPGGLAKNIQYF.

V is TRBV27 and J is TRBJ1-5; the D is unclear. Trimming cost V 8 bases and J 4 bases, with 12 bases left between them. Germline loops: CDR1 MNHEY, CDR2 SMNVEV (reference sequence). CDR3 length: 13 amino acids. The chain's CDR3 is CASAVRPNQPQHF. The CDR3 bases are TGTGCCAGCGCTGTCCGGCCGAATCAGCCCCAGCATTTT.

This clone has just a few counts. The chain links TRBV7-2 to TRBJ2-1; 15 nucleotides align to TRBD2. The CDR3 runs 14 residues. Germline-derived CDR1 and CDR2 are SGHTA and FQGNSA. Trimming at V came to 7 bases and at J to 10 bases, leaving 5 bases not matched to a gene. CDR3 sequence reads: CASIGTSGRTEQFF. CDR3 DNA sequence: TGTGCCAGCATCGGGACTAGCGGGAGGACAGAGCAGTTCTTC.

This chain joins TRBV6-1 and TRBJ2-4; no clear D gene. The V gene's germline CDR1 is MNHNS and CDR2 SASEGT. CDR3 size: 14 residues. V lost 1 base, J lost 4 bases, and 8 bases lay in between. The CDR3 sequence is CASSEGNRKNIQYF. In nucleotides, the CDR3 is TGTGCCAGCAGTGAAGGGAACAGAAAAAACATTCAGTACTTC.

The J gene is TRBJ2-1, the V gene TRBV12-5; D remains unclear. The V end was cut by 3 bases, the J end by 5 bases, with 14 bases between. Germline CDR1 LGHNT, CDR2 FRNRAP. This CDR3 is built from 15 residues. This CDR3 is CASGLGLTDNNEQFF. The CDR3 nucleotides read TGTGCTAGTGGTTTAGGGCTCACAGATAACAATGAGCAGTTCTTC.